This TCR beta chain was observed in a study of regulatory T cells in long-lasting Graves disease. Whole-study results and caveats: Sampling was limited to peripheral blood rather than thyroid tissue.

Building of the TCR beta libraries involved iRepertoire HTBI primers and Arm-PCR of CDR3 regions. Original processing methods: Across all samples, about 60 TRBV segments and around 13 TRBJ segments were identified. TCRdb re-called the multiplex PCR reads with MiXCR, one entry per CDR3 protein. It is TCRdb's table, rather than the study itself, that gives the V and J calls and clone size. The sample yields roughly 610,000 distinct CDR3 sequences, 15% to 20% seen once. Specified time point: newly diagnosed GD, antithyroid drugs for less than 3 months. PBMC-derived RNA was used for the TCR library. Peripheral blood, approximately 9.6 milliliters of it, was drawn into EDTA tubes. Regarding this clonotype: Its antigen is currently unknown.

Trimming pared 1 base from V and 2 bases from J, leaving 9 bases between. This CDR3 comprises 15 residues. CDR1 and CDR2 (germline): SGHAT, FQNNGV. In addition, the sample was reused for a study of T cells in Graves' hyperthyroidism and ophthalmopathy.

This TCR was recovered from a woman under 40 with Graves disease. Sequenced here: peripheral blood mononuclear cells (PBMCs), sampled at new diagnosis, from a patient treated with antithyroid drugs. This chain links TRBV11-2 with TRBJ1-3; D remains unclear. The CDR3 is CASSLVKGAGNTIYF. CDR3 nucleotide sequence: TGTGCCAGCAGCTTAGTTAAGGGCGCTGGAAACACCATATATTTT.